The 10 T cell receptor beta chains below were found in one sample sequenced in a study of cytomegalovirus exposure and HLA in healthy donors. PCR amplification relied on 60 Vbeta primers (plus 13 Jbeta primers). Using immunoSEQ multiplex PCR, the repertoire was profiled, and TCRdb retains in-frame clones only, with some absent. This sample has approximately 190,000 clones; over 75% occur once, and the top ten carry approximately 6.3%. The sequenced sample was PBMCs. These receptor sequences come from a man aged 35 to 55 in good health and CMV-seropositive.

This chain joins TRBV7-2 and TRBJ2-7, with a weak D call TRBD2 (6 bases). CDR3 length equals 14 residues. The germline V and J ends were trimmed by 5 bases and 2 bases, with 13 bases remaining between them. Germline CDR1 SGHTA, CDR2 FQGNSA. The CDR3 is CASSLDAGPYEQYF. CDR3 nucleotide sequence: TGTGCCAGCAGCCTCGACGCGGGACCCTACGAGCAGTACTTC.

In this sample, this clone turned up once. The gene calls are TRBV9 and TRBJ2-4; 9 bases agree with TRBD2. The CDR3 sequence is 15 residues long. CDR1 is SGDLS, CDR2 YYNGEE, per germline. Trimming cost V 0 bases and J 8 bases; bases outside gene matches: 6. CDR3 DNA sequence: TGTGCCAGCAGCGTAGGCGGGGGGGGTGTAGACATTCAGTACTTC. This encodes CASSVGGGGVDIQYF.

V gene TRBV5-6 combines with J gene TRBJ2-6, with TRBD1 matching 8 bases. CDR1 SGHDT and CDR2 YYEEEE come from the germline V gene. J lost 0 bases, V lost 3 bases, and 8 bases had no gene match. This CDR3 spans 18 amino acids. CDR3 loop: CASSSLGQGGSGANVLTF. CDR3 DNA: TGTGCCAGCAGCTCCCTAGGACAGGGTGGCTCTGGGGCCAACGTCCTGACTTTC.

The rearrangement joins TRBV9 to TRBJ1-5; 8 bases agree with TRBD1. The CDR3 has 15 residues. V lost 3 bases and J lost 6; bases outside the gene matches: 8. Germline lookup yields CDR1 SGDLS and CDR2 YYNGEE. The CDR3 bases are TGTGCCAGCAGCGGATCTACAGGGGGAAGTCAGCCCCAGCATTTT. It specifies CASSGSTGGSQPQHF.

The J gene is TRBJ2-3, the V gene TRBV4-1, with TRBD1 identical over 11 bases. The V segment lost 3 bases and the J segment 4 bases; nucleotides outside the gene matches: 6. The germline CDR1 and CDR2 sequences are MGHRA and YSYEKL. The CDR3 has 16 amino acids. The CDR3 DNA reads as TGCGCCAGCAGCCAGGGGGCGGGACAGGGGGCAGATACGCAGTATTTT. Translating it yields CASSQGAGQGADTQYF.

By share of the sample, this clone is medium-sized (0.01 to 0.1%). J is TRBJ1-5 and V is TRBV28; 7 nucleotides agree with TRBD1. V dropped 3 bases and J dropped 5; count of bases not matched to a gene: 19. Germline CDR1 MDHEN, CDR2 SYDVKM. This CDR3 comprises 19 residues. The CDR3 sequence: CASSFTHTTDREYDQPQHF. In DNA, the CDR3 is TGTGCCAGCAGTTTCACCCACACGACAGACAGGGAGTACGATCAGCCCCAGCATTTT.

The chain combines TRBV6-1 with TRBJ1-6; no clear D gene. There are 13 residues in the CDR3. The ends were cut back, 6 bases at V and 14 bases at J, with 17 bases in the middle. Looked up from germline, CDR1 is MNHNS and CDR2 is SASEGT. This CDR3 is CASRDRWEFTLHF. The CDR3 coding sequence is TGTGCCAGCAGGGACCGATGGGAGTTCACCCTCCACTTT.

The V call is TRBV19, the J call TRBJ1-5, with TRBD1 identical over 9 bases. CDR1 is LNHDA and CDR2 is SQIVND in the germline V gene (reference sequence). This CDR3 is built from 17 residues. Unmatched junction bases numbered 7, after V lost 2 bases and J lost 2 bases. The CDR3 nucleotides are TGTGCCAGTAGTATATTATGGCGGACAGGGGGCAATCAGCCCCAGCATTTT. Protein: CASSILWRTGGNQPQHF. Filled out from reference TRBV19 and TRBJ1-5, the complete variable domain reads DGGITQSPKYLFRKEGQNVTLSCEQNLNHDAMYWYRQDPGQGLRLIYYSQIVNDFQKGDIAEGYSVSREKKESFPLTVTSAQKNPTAFYLCASSILWRTGGNQPQHFGDGTRLSIL.

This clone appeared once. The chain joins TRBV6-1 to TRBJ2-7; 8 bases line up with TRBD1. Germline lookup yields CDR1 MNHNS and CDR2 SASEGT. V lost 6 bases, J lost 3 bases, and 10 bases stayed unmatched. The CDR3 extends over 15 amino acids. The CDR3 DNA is TGTGCCAGCAGCAAGGACAGGGCGTCGGTCTACGAGCAGTACTTC. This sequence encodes CASSKDRASVYEQYF.

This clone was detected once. The CDR3 DNA is TGCGCCAGCGGGCTAGCGGGGGGCACAGATGAGCAGTTCTTC. Translation: CASGLAGGTDEQFF. The J gene is TRBJ2-1, the V gene TRBV5-1; TRBD2 matches 11 bases. The trim removed 7 bases at V and 8 bases at J, leaving 8 bases unmatched. The germline V gene encodes CDR1 SGHRS and CDR2 YFSETQ. The CDR3 is 14 residues long.